This T cell receptor (beta chain) was recorded in a study of T cell responses to AZD1222 COVID-19 vaccine. The CDR3 consists of 13 residues. The germline CDR1 and CDR2 sequences are SGHTA and FQGNSA. TCRdb's table, derived via immunoSEQ multiplex PCR, lists solely in-frame clones and lacks some. Of roughly 120,000 clones listed, more than 80% are singletons. This clone was seen a single time. One end of the junction varies from germline; a read error may be responsible. The J gene is TRBJ2-1, the V gene TRBV7-2; either TRBD1 or TRBD2 may supply D (6 bases each). The material sequenced was peripheral blood, taken 28 days after the second dose of the MenACWY control vaccine. The receptor's source is an adult who received the MenACWY meningococcal vaccine as a control. The CDR3, as DNA: TGTGCCAGCAGCTTAACAGGGCGGGACAAGATTATCTTC. Encoded protein: CASSLTGRDKIIF.